The sequence of this T cell receptor (beta chain) was determined in a study of patients and donors after allogeneic stem cell transplantation. This CDR3 has 15 amino acids. TCRdb used MiXCR to reprocess the RT-PCR reads, holding one entry per CDR3 protein. The table shows about 160,000 distinct CDR3 sequences, with approximately 22% occurring only once. This clonotype was observed a handful of times. The sequence derives from a human donor who was either an allogeneic HSCT recipient or a stem cell or donor lymphocyte infusion donor (not recorded which). It is not recorded whose cells these are; they may come from a transplant donor. The J gene is TRBJ2-1, the V gene TRBV21-1; no check of the table's D call, TRBD2, against the DNA was made. TRBV21-1 is a known pseudogene. The source material was blood, either unsorted or a sorted T cell fraction (not recorded which). In DNA form, the CDR3 reads TGTGCCAGCAGCTCCCCGAGCCCGAGGGCGAATGAGCAGTTCTTC. This encodes CASSSPSPRANEQFF.